A selection of T cell receptor beta chains follows, all from one sample in a study of OX40 agonist ivuxolimab in advanced cancers. Generated by immunoSEQ multiplex PCR, the TCRdb table keeps only in-frame clones and is missing some. The sample records about 110,000 clones, under 95% being singletons. This specimen consisted of CD4+ or CD8+ T cells sorted from blood, obtained in a trial of the OX40 agonist ivuxolimab. These receptors originate from an adult with an advanced solid tumor such as melanoma, head and neck, liver or kidney cancer. The CDR3 runs from the conserved cysteine through the conserved F or W. A D gene is named only where the DNA matches it firmly.

j_call d_call v_call cdr3_aa cdr3_nt
TRBJ1-1 . TRBV10-3 CAIRVTDEAFF TGTGCCATCAGGGTGACTGATGAAGCTTTCTTT
TRBJ2-3 TRBD2 TRBV5-4 CASSLLAGSTDTQYF TGTGCCAGCAGCTTACTAGCGGGTAGCACAGATACGCAGTATTTT
TRBJ2-1 TRBD1 TRBV13 CASSSVRGQGNEQFF TGTGCCAGCAGCTCCGTGAGGGGACAGGGGAATGAGCAGTTCTTC
TRBJ2-7 TRBD1 TRBV19 CATSDRSYEQYF TGTGCCACCTCGGACAGGTCCTACGAGCAGTACTTC
TRBJ2-3 TRBD1 TRBV7-3 CASSLDRDYTQYF TGTGCCAGCAGCTTAGACAGGGATTATACGCAGTATTTT
TRBJ1-1 . TRBV7-6 CASSAHKQGLPEAFF TGTGCCAGCAGCGCCCATAAACAGGGATTGCCTGAAGCTTTCTTT
TRBJ1-2 . TRBV19 CASSIRTDYGYTF TGTGCCAGTAGTATAAGGACAGACTATGGCTACACCTTC
TRBJ2-1 . TRBV5-6 CASSLVDDEQFF TGTGCCAGCAGCTTGGTAGACGATGAGCAGTTCTTC
TRBJ2-3 TRBD1 TRBV5-1 CASSSGQGSDRGDTQYF TGCGCCAGCAGCTCGGGACAGGGATCAGATCGGGGGGATACGCAGTATTTT
TRBJ1-5 . TRBV30 CAWSSRRSNQPQHF TGTGCCTGGAGTTCGAGACGGTCTAATCAGCCCCAGCATTTT
TRBJ2-7 . TRBV9 CASSVRSGEPYEQYF TGTGCCAGCAGCGTAAGATCTGGGGAGCCCTACGAGCAGTACTTC
TRBJ2-1 TRBD2 TRBV10-1 CASSESMLAGGSSSYNEQFF TGCGCCAGCAGTGAGTCGATGCTAGCGGGGGGTTCAAGCTCCTACAATGAGCAGTTCTTC
TRBJ1-5 TRBD1 TRBV6-1 CASTGQGRSNQPQHF TGTGCCAGCACTGGACAGGGGAGGAGCAATCAGCCCCAGCATTTT
TRBJ1-5 . TRBV6-1 CASSEALTARAGQPQHF TGTGCCAGCAGTGAAGCCCTCACCGCCAGGGCTGGTCAGCCCCAGCATTTT
TRBJ2-7 . TRBV7-3 CASSLYSTQAYEQYF TGTGCCAGCAGCTTATATTCAACACAGGCCTACGAGCAGTACTTC
TRBJ1-2 . TRBV6-1 CASSGTQMGYTF TGTGCCAGCAGTGGGACCCAGATGGGCTACACCTTC
TRBJ1-1 TRBD1 TRBV2 CASSPGQGRFEAFF TGTGCCAGCAGCCCCGGACAGGGGAGGTTCGAAGCTTTCTTT
TRBJ1-3 . TRBV5-1 CASSPPNDSGNTIYF TGCGCCAGCAGTCCGCCTAACGACTCTGGAAACACCATATATTTT
TRBJ1-1 . TRBV19 CASTGTTEAFF TGTGCCAGTACGGGGACGACTGAAGCTTTCTTT
TRBJ2-1 . TRBV15 CATSRELGVDEQFF TGTGCCACCAGCAGAGAACTGGGGGTGGATGAGCAGTTCTTC
TRBJ2-3 . TRBV6-5 CASSYSGSADTQYF TGTGCCAGCAGTTACTCGGGGTCCGCAGATACGCAGTATTTT
TRBJ2-5 TRBD1 TRBV5-5 CASSWRTGPSALQETQYF TGTGCCAGCAGCTGGAGGACAGGCCCCTCGGCGCTTCAAGAGACCCAGTACTTC
TRBJ2-7 . TRBV5-1 CASSLDYEQYF TGCGCCAGCAGCCTTGATTACGAGCAGTACTTC